These T cell receptor beta chains were read from a single sample in a study of cytomegalovirus exposure and HLA in healthy donors. TCRdb's table, derived via immunoSEQ multiplex PCR, lists solely in-frame clones and lacks some. The data contain around 65,000 clones, about 91% of them seen just once; the ten biggest clones take up approximately 5%. The material sequenced was PBMCs. These receptors all come from a man aged 18 to 35 in good health and CMV-seropositive. CDR3s include the opening cysteine and the closing phenylalanine or tryptophan. The order of the fields is V gene, clone size, J gene, D gene, CDR3 DNA, CDR3 protein. The D gene is left open where the match is weak. Size values are once, few and many counts, or a class for expanded clones, and some rows have none.

v_gene: TRBV6-1
abundance: NA
j_gene: TRBJ2-7
d_gene: TRBD2
CDR3nt: TGTGCCAGCAGTGAAGGGCGGGGGAGGGAGCAGTACTTC
CDR3aa: CASSEGRGREQYF

v_gene: TRBV11-2
abundance: NA
j_gene: TRBJ2-1
d_gene: TRBD1
CDR3nt: TGTGCCAGCAGCTTAGTGGGGACAGCCTACAATGAGCAGTTCTTC
CDR3aa: CASSLVGTAYNEQFF

v_gene: TRBV19
abundance: NA
j_gene: TRBJ1-2
d_gene: NA
CDR3nt: TGTGCCAGTAGTTTTGCACGTCTCTACCGGGGCTATGGCTACACCTTC
CDR3aa: CASSFARLYRGYGYTF

v_gene: TRBV7-9
abundance: few
j_gene: TRBJ1-1
d_gene: NA
CDR3nt: TGTGCCAGCAGTCGCGGAGACACTGAAGCTTTCTTT
CDR3aa: CASSRGDTEAFF

v_gene: TRBV30
abundance: NA
j_gene: TRBJ1-1
d_gene: NA
CDR3nt: TGTGCCTGGAGTGTGTCCGGGGGCACTGAAGCTTTCTTT
CDR3aa: CAWSVSGGTEAFF

v_gene: TRBV28
abundance: NA
j_gene: TRBJ2-3
d_gene: TRBD1
CDR3nt: TGTGCCAGCAGTTTTGGACAGGCGATTCGTAGCACAGATACGCAGTATTTT
CDR3aa: CASSFGQAIRSTDTQYF

v_gene: TRBV2
abundance: NA
j_gene: TRBJ2-1
d_gene: TRBD2
CDR3nt: TGTGCCAGCAGTGAAGACAAACTAGCGGGAGGGCCAGGAGAGCAGTTCTTC
CDR3aa: CASSEDKLAGGPGEQFF

v_gene: TRBV5-1
abundance: once
j_gene: TRBJ1-1
d_gene: TRBD1
CDR3nt: TGCGCCAGCAGCTTGGAAGGGGGGACAGATGAAGCTTTCTTT
CDR3aa: CASSLEGGTDEAFF

v_gene: TRBV28
abundance: NA
j_gene: TRBJ2-4
d_gene: TRBD1
CDR3nt: TGTGCCAGCAGTTCGGGACAGGGGGGGGACAAAAACATTCAGTACTTC
CDR3aa: CASSSGQGGDKNIQYF

v_gene: TRBV7-2
abundance: NA
j_gene: TRBJ2-1
d_gene: NA
CDR3nt: TGTGCCAGCAGCTTAGACGGGAGTTCCTACAATGAGCAGTTCTTC
CDR3aa: CASSLDGSSYNEQFF

v_gene: TRBV6-5
abundance: few
j_gene: TRBJ2-7
d_gene: NA
CDR3nt: TGTGCCAGCAGTCGGGACTACGAGCAGTACTTC
CDR3aa: CASSRDYEQYF

v_gene: TRBV11-2
abundance: NA
j_gene: TRBJ1-4
d_gene: NA
CDR3nt: TGTGCCAGCAGCTTAATACTGAAGCAAGAAAAACTGTTTTTT
CDR3aa: CASSLILKQEKLFF

v_gene: TRBV5-1
abundance: NA
j_gene: TRBJ2-3
d_gene: NA
CDR3nt: TGCGCCAGCAGCGAATGGACAGATTATAGGACAGATACGCAGTATTTT
CDR3aa: CASSEWTDYRTDTQYF

v_gene: TRBV5-6
abundance: once
j_gene: TRBJ1-2
d_gene: NA
CDR3nt: TGTGCCAGCAGCTTACTTAGGAGTGACTATGGCTACACCTTC
CDR3aa: CASSLLRSDYGYTF

v_gene: TRBV2
abundance: NA
j_gene: TRBJ1-5
d_gene: TRBD1
CDR3nt: TGTGCCAGCGGAAGACACAGGGGTTGGAATGAGCCCCAGCATTTT
CDR3aa: CASGRHRGWNEPQHF

v_gene: TRBV2
abundance: once
j_gene: TRBJ2-4
d_gene: NA
CDR3nt: TGTGCCAGCAGTGAGGCGGGTCCCCGGAACATTCAGTACTTC
CDR3aa: CASSEAGPRNIQYF

v_gene: TRBV19
abundance: once
j_gene: TRBJ1-2
d_gene: NA
CDR3nt: TGTGCCAGTAGTATAAACAGTAACTATGGCTACACCTTC
CDR3aa: CASSINSNYGYTF

v_gene: TRBV2
abundance: NA
j_gene: TRBJ1-5
d_gene: TRBD1
CDR3nt: TGTGCCAGCAGTGACCCCGGGACAGCAAAATCGCCCCAGCATTTT
CDR3aa: CASSDPGTAKSPQHF

v_gene: TRBV18
abundance: medium-sized
j_gene: TRBJ2-7
d_gene: TRBD2
CDR3nt: TGTGCCAGCTCACCAACTAGCGGCAGCTCCTACGAGCAGTACTTC
CDR3aa: CASSPTSGSSYEQYF

v_gene: TRBV6-5
abundance: NA
j_gene: TRBJ2-3
d_gene: TRBD2
CDR3nt: TGTGCCAGCAGTTACGCGAGTAGCGGGGGGTTGGATACGCAGTATTTT
CDR3aa: CASSYASSGGLDTQYF

v_gene: TRBV2
abundance: NA
j_gene: TRBJ2-3
d_gene: TRBD1
CDR3nt: TGTGCCAGCAATAGGGGGCAGGCAGATACGCAGTATTTT
CDR3aa: CASNRGQADTQYF

v_gene: TRBV7-9
abundance: NA
j_gene: TRBJ2-1
d_gene: TRBD2
CDR3nt: TGTGCCAGCAGCGACACGGGACTAGCCCTCAATGAGCAGTTCTTC
CDR3aa: CASSDTGLALNEQFF

v_gene: TRBV14
abundance: NA
j_gene: TRBJ2-7
d_gene: NA
CDR3nt: TGTGCCAGCAGCCAAGCGGCAGGGATCTACGAGCAGTACTTC
CDR3aa: CASSQAAGIYEQYF

v_gene: TRBV28
abundance: NA
j_gene: TRBJ2-7
d_gene: TRBD2
CDR3nt: TGTGCCAGCAGGAGGGGACTAGCGGGACTCCGTCTCGAGCAGTACTTC
CDR3aa: CASRRGLAGLRLEQYF

v_gene: TRBV10-3
abundance: NA
j_gene: TRBJ2-1
d_gene: TRBD2
CDR3nt: TGTGCCGTCCAGGAATCTAGCGGGAGGGATGAGCAGTTCTTC
CDR3aa: CAVQESSGRDEQFF

v_gene: TRBV19
abundance: NA
j_gene: TRBJ2-7
d_gene: TRBD2
CDR3nt: TGTGCCAGTAGTGCCCGACCGGGGGAGGGCTACGAGCAGTACTTC
CDR3aa: CASSARPGEGYEQYF

v_gene: TRBV4-1
abundance: NA
j_gene: TRBJ2-1
d_gene: TRBD2
CDR3nt: TGCGCCAGCAGCCAGCATGCGGGAGGGAATGACAATGAGCAGTTCTTC
CDR3aa: CASSQHAGGNDNEQFF

v_gene: TRBV4-1
abundance: NA
j_gene: TRBJ2-1
d_gene: TRBD2
CDR3nt: TGCGCCAGCAGCCAAGATTTCGGGCTAGCGGGAGGGTACGGCTACAATGAGCAGTTCTTC
CDR3aa: CASSQDFGLAGGYGYNEQFF

v_gene: TRBV2
abundance: once
j_gene: TRBJ2-2
d_gene: NA
CDR3nt: TGTGCCAGCCTTACCGGGAGAACCGGGGAGCTGTTTTTT
CDR3aa: CASLTGRTGELFF

v_gene: TRBV7-3
abundance: NA
j_gene: TRBJ2-1
d_gene: NA
CDR3nt: TGTGCCAGCAGCTTAGAGGGAGGCGTCTACAATGAGCAGTTCTTC
CDR3aa: CASSLEGGVYNEQFF

v_gene: TRBV5-1
abundance: NA
j_gene: TRBJ2-3
d_gene: TRBD2
CDR3nt: TGCGCCAGCAGCTTGACTAGCGGGAGCACAGATACGCAGTATTTT
CDR3aa: CASSLTSGSTDTQYF

v_gene: TRBV9
abundance: NA
j_gene: TRBJ2-7
d_gene: NA
CDR3nt: TGTGCCAGCAGCGTAGTAGACGGGAAATACGAGCAGTACTTC
CDR3aa: CASSVVDGKYEQYF

v_gene: TRBV29-1
abundance: once
j_gene: TRBJ2-7
d_gene: TRBD2
CDR3nt: TGCAGCGTTGTGTGGGAGGGTTCCCACTCTAGCGAGCAGTACTTC
CDR3aa: CSVVWEGSHSSEQYF

v_gene: TRBV7-3
abundance: few
j_gene: TRBJ2-2
d_gene: TRBD1
CDR3nt: TGTGCCAGCAGCTTGGACGGGCACAGGGGGAAGGACGGGGAGCTGTTTTTT
CDR3aa: CASSLDGHRGKDGELFF

v_gene: TRBV27
abundance: NA
j_gene: TRBJ2-1
d_gene: TRBD2
CDR3nt: TGTGCCAGCAGTTTACCTAGCGGGAGGGGGAATGAGCAGTTCTTC
CDR3aa: CASSLPSGRGNEQFF

v_gene: TRBV5-1
abundance: NA
j_gene: TRBJ2-1
d_gene: TRBD1
CDR3nt: TGCGCCAGCAGCTTGGACAGGGGGATCAGGAATGAGCAGTTCTTC
CDR3aa: CASSLDRGIRNEQFF

v_gene: TRBV14
abundance: NA
j_gene: TRBJ1-2
d_gene: NA
CDR3nt: TGTGCCAGCAGCCAAGATTGGGGGCATGGCTACACCTTC
CDR3aa: CASSQDWGHGYTF

v_gene: TRBV7-2
abundance: NA
j_gene: TRBJ2-3
d_gene: TRBD2
CDR3nt: TGTGCCAGCAGCTTAGTACTAGCGGGAGGGGGCATGTCAGCAGATACGCAGTATTTT
CDR3aa: CASSLVLAGGGMSADTQYF

v_gene: TRBV10-3
abundance: NA
j_gene: TRBJ2-1
d_gene: NA
CDR3nt: TGTGCCATCACTGACACTATCAATGAGCAGTTCTTC
CDR3aa: CAITDTINEQFF

v_gene: TRBV28
abundance: NA
j_gene: TRBJ2-7
d_gene: NA
CDR3nt: TGTGCCAGCAGCCCTCAGGCCCTCTACGAGCAGTACTTC
CDR3aa: CASSPQALYEQYF

v_gene: TRBV10-2
abundance: NA
j_gene: TRBJ2-7
d_gene: TRBD2
CDR3nt: TGCGCCAGCAGTGGCCGGTTTGAGGGAGGGTACGAGCAGTACTTC
CDR3aa: CASSGRFEGGYEQYF

v_gene: TRBV29-1
abundance: NA
j_gene: TRBJ2-1
d_gene: TRBD2
CDR3nt: TGCAGCTATAAAGCGGGATGGAATGAGCAGTTCTTC
CDR3aa: CSYKAGWNEQFF

v_gene: TRBV7-3
abundance: NA
j_gene: TRBJ2-1
d_gene: TRBD1
CDR3nt: TGTGCCAGCAGCTCCGGGACAGGTACAATGAAGCAGTTCTTC
CDR3aa: CASSSGTGTMKQFF

v_gene: TRBV4-1
abundance: once
j_gene: TRBJ1-2
d_gene: TRBD1
CDR3nt: TGCGCCAGCAGCCAAATCCCTTCGACAGGGGGAAACTATGGCTACACCTTC
CDR3aa: CASSQIPSTGGNYGYTF

v_gene: TRBV27
abundance: NA
j_gene: TRBJ2-3
d_gene: NA
CDR3nt: TGTGCCAGCAGTTTTTTTTCAACAGATACGCAGTATTTT
CDR3aa: CASSFFSTDTQYF

v_gene: TRBV15
abundance: NA
j_gene: TRBJ1-5
d_gene: NA
CDR3nt: TGTGCCACCAGCAGAGGGGGGCTCAATCAGCCCCAGCATTTT
CDR3aa: CATSRGGLNQPQHF

v_gene: TRBV19
abundance: NA
j_gene: TRBJ2-7
d_gene: NA
CDR3nt: TGTGCCAGTAGTCCGGGGACCTACGAGCAGTACTTC
CDR3aa: CASSPGTYEQYF

v_gene: TRBV14
abundance: NA
j_gene: TRBJ1-1
d_gene: NA
CDR3nt: TGTGCCAGCAGCGCGGTGGGTAAGCTTGAAGCTTTCTTT
CDR3aa: CASSAVGKLEAFF

v_gene: TRBV5-8
abundance: NA
j_gene: TRBJ1-4
d_gene: NA
CDR3nt: TGTGCCAGCAGATTAGGGAGAAGAGGGGGTGAAAAACTGTTTTTT
CDR3aa: CASRLGRRGGEKLFF

v_gene: TRBV6-5
abundance: NA
j_gene: TRBJ1-2
d_gene: NA
CDR3nt: TGTGCCAGCAGCTTGGGAGAGAACTATGGCTACACCTTC
CDR3aa: CASSLGENYGYTF

v_gene: TRBV19
abundance: NA
j_gene: TRBJ1-5
d_gene: NA
CDR3nt: TGTGCCAGTAGTATTGGGCAGTCATATCAGCCCCAGCATTTT
CDR3aa: CASSIGQSYQPQHF

v_gene: TRBV7-9
abundance: NA
j_gene: TRBJ2-1
d_gene: TRBD1
CDR3nt: TGTGCCAGCAGCCACCCCCAGGGGACAGGGGGGAACAATGAGCAGTTCTTC
CDR3aa: CASSHPQGTGGNNEQFF

v_gene: TRBV5-1
abundance: NA
j_gene: TRBJ2-2
d_gene: TRBD1
CDR3nt: TGCGCCAGCAGCTTGGACAGGGGGCCGGGCACCGGGGAGCTGTTTTTT
CDR3aa: CASSLDRGPGTGELFF

v_gene: TRBV27
abundance: once
j_gene: TRBJ1-2
d_gene: NA
CDR3nt: TGTGCCAGCAGCTTAAGACAGATGAACTATGGCTACACCTTC
CDR3aa: CASSLRQMNYGYTF

v_gene: TRBV5-6
abundance: NA
j_gene: TRBJ2-2
d_gene: TRBD2
CDR3nt: TGTGCCAGCAGGTCATGGAGACTAGCGGGAGTCGGGGAGCTGTTTTTT
CDR3aa: CASRSWRLAGVGELFF

v_gene: TRBV25-1
abundance: few
j_gene: TRBJ2-3
d_gene: TRBD1
CDR3nt: TGTGCCAGCAGTGTGACAGGGGTCCGGGATACGCAGTATTTT
CDR3aa: CASSVTGVRDTQYF